This T cell receptor (beta chain) was profiled in a study of cytomegalovirus exposure and HLA in healthy donors. Study at large: Earlier work reported around 110 million unique TCR beta sequences from about 180 million T cells. Study-wide results and limits: Versus the roughly 700-donor mean, an Asian-associated ancestry cluster reportedly showed fewer N-insertions in a later analysis. A later analysis reported that several of the most significant clusters appeared to be linked to common viral pathogens, among them Epstein-Barr virus.

Everyone who donated was a healthy bone marrow donor. Both 60 Vbeta primers and 13 Jbeta primers went into the PCR. Sequenced by immunoSEQ multiplex PCR; TCRdb stores in-frame clones only, minus some. The repertoire consists of under 250,000 clones, with more than 75% occurring once and the leading ten covering over 1%. Details on this clone: Its specificity is unknown.

This TCR was recovered from a human donor in good health. Sequencing was done on a sample of PBMCs.

CDR3 protein: CASSARSPRGRPNTGELFF. CDR3 sequence (DNA): TGTGCCAGCAGCGCAAGATCCCCTCGCGGGAGGCCGAACACCGGGGAGCTGTTTTTT. The chain joins TRBV11-2 to TRBJ2-2; TRBD2 matches 8 bases. V shed 5 bases and J 0 bases; nucleotides not matched to a gene: 14. Germline V lookup: CDR1 SGHAT, CDR2 FQNNGV. The CDR3 has 19 amino acids.